Described below is a single T cell receptor beta chain sequence and its context. The source of the sample is a study of T cell changes during pregnancy in multiple sclerosis. The protocol was immunoSEQ multiplex PCR, while the TCRdb copy is restricted to in-frame clones and leaves out a portion. The table has 95,000 to 100,000 clones, about nine tenths seen once. The receptor's source is a female donor with multiple sclerosis, enrolled in a pregnancy study. Sequenced here: peripheral blood, sampled in the second trimester of pregnancy.

The CDR3 loop reads CASSLGTGAVSYNEQFF. The DNA for the CDR3 is TGTGCCAGCAGCTTAGGGACAGGGGCGGTGAGTTACAATGAGCAGTTCTTC. The chain uses TRBV11-2 and TRBJ2-1, with TRBD1 matching 9 bases. Trimming at V came to 1 base and at J to 4 bases, leaving 8 bases not matched to a gene. The CDR3 sequence is 17 residues long. Germline CDR1 reads SGHAT; CDR2 reads FQNNGV.